Below, 32 T cell receptor beta chains from the same sample are listed, as sequenced in a study of siplizumab effects on memory and regulatory T cells. Assay: immunoSEQ multiplex PCR; the TCRdb copy retains only in-frame clones and omits some. There are 90,000 to 110,000 clones in the sample; about 90% occur only once, and roughly 0.75% lies in the top ten. The source material was Tregs sorted from blood. The receptors come from a human donor in good health.

The CDR3 sequence: CASSDGLAGGQNTQYF. The CDR3, as DNA: TGTGCCAGCAGTGACGGACTAGCGGGTGGCCAAAATACGCAGTATTTT. This chain joins TRBV6-1 and TRBJ2-3, with 11 nucleotides matching TRBD2. Germline assignment: CDR1 MNHNS and CDR2 SASEGT. The ends lost 3 bases at V and 7 bases at J; junction bases unmatched: 9. The CDR3 contains 16 residues.

The chain is built from TRBV11-1 and TRBJ1-1; D gene uncertain. Trimming shortened V by 1 base and J by 4 bases, and 13 bases separated the two germline ends. This CDR3 spans 15 amino acids. CDR1 SGHAT and CDR2 FQDESV come from the germline V gene (reference sequence). CDR3: CASSLVGGMGTEAFF. CDR3 coding DNA: TGTGCCAGCAGCTTAGTCGGAGGGATGGGCACTGAAGCTTTCTTT.

V usage is TRBV5-1 and J usage is TRBJ1-1; D call uncertain. V was trimmed by 0 bases and J by 0 bases, leaving 9 bases between them. This CDR3 is 15 amino acids long. The germline gives CDR1 SGHRS, CDR2 YFSETQ. In nucleotides, the CDR3 is TGCGCCAGCAGCTTGGCCCCCCAGGTGAACACTGAAGCTTTCTTT. Its translation is CASSLAPQVNTEAFF.

The chain couples TRBV11-1 to TRBJ1-1; 11 bases map to TRBD1. Germline CDR1 and CDR2: SGHAT and FQDESV (reference sequence). CDR3 length: 16 amino acids. V dropped 4 bases and J dropped 1; count of bases not matched to a gene: 5. The CDR3 protein is CASSSGTGGWNTEAFF. The CDR3 coding sequence is TGTGCCAGCAGCTCCGGGACAGGGGGTTGGAACACTGAAGCTTTCTTT.

V gene TRBV6-5 combines with J gene TRBJ2-3, with 7 bases fitting TRBD1. From germline, CDR1 is MNHEY and CDR2 SVGAGI. The J segment lost 1 base and the V segment lost 2 bases, leaving 0 bases of the junction unmatched. The CDR3 covers 14 residues. In DNA, the CDR3 is TGTGCCAGCAGTTACGGGACAGGCACAGATACGCAGTATTTT. Translating it yields CASSYGTGTDTQYF.

The rearrangement joins TRBV5-1 to TRBJ1-3; D is unresolved. The germline gives CDR1 SGHRS, CDR2 YFSETQ. The CDR3 length is 15 residues. V lost 6 bases and J lost 4, with 17 bases in between. CDR3 bases: TGCGCCAGCACCCCGGGTGGGGTCAGCGGAAACACCATATATTTT. This gives the protein CASTPGGVSGNTIYF.

This clone was seen a few times. V is TRBV19 and J is TRBJ1-2; perhaps TRBD1 as D (5 bases). The V end was cut by 4 bases, the J end by 3 bases, with 15 bases between. Per the germline V gene, CDR1 is LNHDA and CDR2 is SQIVND (reference sequence). This CDR3 comprises 15 residues. CDR3: CASSNFRDGDYGYTF. DNA for the CDR3: TGTGCCAGTAGTAACTTCCGGGACGGAGACTATGGCTACACCTTC.

This clone was found once. This chain uses TRBV7-9 with TRBJ2-1; TRBD2 agrees at 11 bases. There are 14 residues in the CDR3. Germline CDR1 SEHNR, CDR2 FQNEAQ (reference sequence). Trimming removed 11 bases from V and 7 bases from J; junction bases left unmatched: 10. CDR3 loop: CASSQTSGINEQFF. CDR3 in DNA: TGTGCCTCTTCCCAGACTAGCGGGATAAATGAGCAGTTCTTC. Full variable domain (outside the CDR3, taken from reference TRBV7-9 and TRBJ2-1): DTGVSQNPRHKITKRGQNVTFRCDPISEHNRLYWYRQTLGQGPEFLTYFQNEAQLEKSRLLSDRFSAERPKGSFSTLEIQRTEQGDSAMYLCASSQTSGINEQFFGPGTRLTVL.

The rearrangement links TRBV6-6 to TRBJ2-7; D remains ambiguous. V was trimmed by 0 bases and J by 1 base, leaving 7 bases between them. The germline V gene encodes CDR1 MNHNY and CDR2 SVGAGI (reference sequence). There are 14 residues in the CDR3. The CDR3: CASSYSAISYEQYF. In DNA, the CDR3 is TGTGCCAGCAGTTACTCCGCTATATCCTACGAGCAGTACTTC.

CDR3 in amino acids: CSDINTGELFF. DNA for the CDR3: TGCAGTGACATAAACACCGGGGAGCTGTTTTTT. The J gene is TRBJ2-2, the V gene TRBV20-1; D call uncertain. Germline CDR1 and CDR2: DFQATT and SNEGSKA (reference sequence). The V gene lost 7 bases and the J gene lost 2 bases, with 5 bases spanning the gap. This CDR3 has 11 amino acids.

The chain is built from TRBV6-1 and TRBJ1-2; D unclear. The CDR3 extends over 15 amino acids. Trimming left V 10 bases short and J 6 bases short, with 24 bases between. Germline-derived CDR1 and CDR2 are MNHNS and SASEGT. The chain's CDR3 is CATLRGGRVGNGYTF. DNA of the CDR3: TGTGCCACCCTCCGGGGAGGACGAGTCGGTAATGGCTACACCTTC.

J is TRBJ2-2 and V is TRBV19, with 7 bases aligning to TRBD2. Germline-derived CDR1 and CDR2 are LNHDA and SQIVND (reference sequence). After removal of 4 bases from V and 3 bases from J, the junction contained 2 bases not matched to a gene. This CDR3 region has 14 residues. DNA of the CDR3: TGTGCCAGTAGTAACGCGGGAGACACCGGGGAGCTGTTTTTT. Its translation: CASSNAGDTGELFF. Full variable domain (rest looked up from reference TRBV19 and TRBJ2-2): DGGITQSPKYLFRKEGQNVTLSCEQNLNHDAMYWYRQDPGQGLRLIYYSQIVNDFQKGDIAEGYSVSREKKESFPLTVTSAQKNPTAFYLCASSNAGDTGELFFGEGSRLTVL.

This chain links TRBV18 with TRBJ1-4, with TRBD1 as a possible D gene (5 bases). Germline CDR1 KGHSH, CDR2 LQKENI. V was clipped by 6 bases and J by 0 bases, with 11 bases between them. The CDR3 loop spans 15 amino acids. The chain's CDR3 is CASSKQEATNEKLFF. The CDR3 DNA reads TGTGCCAGCTCGAAACAGGAGGCAACTAATGAAAAACTGTTTTTT.

The chain recombines TRBV18 with TRBJ1-2; 7 bases map to TRBD1. Trimming removed 0 bases from V and 7 bases from J; junction bases left unmatched: 8. Germline values: CDR1 KGHSH, CDR2 LQKENI. The CDR3 sequence is 15 residues long. The DNA for the CDR3 is TGTGCCAGCTCACCACCGGGAATAGGGGGCCGTGGCTACACCTTC. Encoded protein: CASSPPGIGGRGYTF.

This sequence joins TRBV6-5 and TRBJ1-2, with 9 bases aligning to TRBD1. V trimming: 3 bases; J trimming: 7 bases; junction bases outside the gene matches: 6. The CDR3 runs 14 residues. CDR1 and CDR2 from the germline V gene are MNHEY and SVGAGI. This CDR3 reads CASSYWGQGSGYTF. DNA of the CDR3: TGTGCCAGCAGTTATTGGGGACAGGGCTCTGGCTACACCTTC.

This clone has a single count. This chain joins TRBV5-8 and TRBJ2-3, with D hard to call. CDR3 length equals 12 residues. Per the germline V gene, CDR1 is SGHTS and CDR2 is YDEGEE. The ends were cut back, 2 bases at V and 11 bases at J, with 12 bases in the middle. CDR3 coding DNA: TGTGCCAGCAGCTTTTCCACGCAAGTGCAGTATTTT. This sequence encodes CASSFSTQVQYF.

The chain carries TRBV7-7 and TRBJ2-5, with 9 bases that match TRBD2. The germline CDR1 and CDR2 sequences are SSHAT and FNYEAQ (reference sequence). The ends lost 2 bases at V and 2 bases at J; junction bases unmatched: 3. This CDR3 has 15 amino acids. The CDR3 DNA reads TGTGCCAGCAGCTTATACAGCGGGGGGCAAGAGACCCAGTACTTC. Its protein is CASSLYSGGQETQYF. The full variable domain, completed using reference TRBV7-7 and TRBJ2-5, is GAGVSQSPRYKVTKRGQDVTLRCDPISSHATLYWYQQALGQGPEFLTYFNYEAQPDKSGLPSDRFSAERPEGSISTLTIQRTEQRDSAMYRCASSLYSGGQETQYFGPGTRLLVL.

This clone was detected only once. One end of the junction varies from germline; a read error may be responsible. V usage is TRBV2 and J usage is TRBJ2-1; D perhaps matches TRBD2 (5 bases). CDR1 and CDR2 (germline): SNHLY, FYNNEI. The CDR3 totals 12 residues. This CDR3 is CARSVGVDEQFF. In DNA, the CDR3 is TGTGCCAGGAGTGTCGGGGTCGATGAGCAGTTCTTC.

V and J are TRBV21-1 and TRBJ1-2. TRBV21-1 is noted as a pseudogene. The CDR3 has 14 amino acids. CDR3 coding DNA: TGTGCCAGCACCCCAGGCCACCGGGGCTATGGCTACACCTTC. Translated: CASTPGHRGYGYTF.

V and J are TRBV7-6 and TRBJ2-3; 9 bases line up with TRBD2. The junction had 7 bases not matched to a gene; V was cut back by 1 base and J by 5 bases. The CDR3 runs to 16 residues. Germline lookup yields CDR1 SGHVS and CDR2 FNYEAQ. The CDR3 nucleotides read TGTGCCAGCAGCTTAGTACCAGCGGGAGGTGAAGATACGCAGTATTTT. It yields the protein CASSLVPAGGEDTQYF. The whole variable domain, filled in from reference TRBV7-6 and TRBJ2-3, reads GAGVSQSPRYKVTKRGQDVALRCDPISGHVSLYWYRQALGQGPEFLTYFNYEAQQDKSGLPNDRFSAERPEGSISTLTIQRTEQRDSAMYRCASSLVPAGGEDTQYFGPGTRLTVL.

This sequence joins TRBV6-1 and TRBJ2-7; no reliable D call. The V end lost 0 bases, the J end lost 3 bases, and 6 bases lay between the germline ends. From germline, CDR1 is MNHNS and CDR2 SASEGT. CDR3 size: 13 residues. The CDR3 is CASSEAVNYEQYF. The CDR3 bases are TGTGCCAGCAGTGAAGCCGTTAACTACGAGCAGTACTTC.

The J gene is TRBJ2-4, the V gene TRBV5-1; D perhaps matches TRBD1 (5 bases). CDR3 length: 17 amino acids. V lost 1 base to trimming and J lost 1 base, with 15 bases between them. Per the germline V gene, CDR1 is SGHRS and CDR2 is YFSETQ. The DNA of the CDR3 is TGCGCCAGCAGCTTGATTCCGCGCCCAGGGGCCAAAAACATTCAGTACTTC. It specifies CASSLIPRPGAKNIQYF. Full variable domain (rest looked up from reference TRBV5-1 and TRBJ2-4): KAGVTQTPRYLIKTRGQQVTLSCSPISGHRSVSWYQQTPGQGLQFLFEYFSETQRNKGNFPGRFSGRQFSNSRSEMNVSTLELGDSALYLCASSLIPRPGAKNIQYFGAGTRLSVL.

J is TRBJ2-3 and V is TRBV5-1; D gene unclear. The V and J ends lost 4 bases and 3 bases respectively, with 6 bases between them. The CDR3 is 12 residues long. Germline loops: CDR1 SGHRS, CDR2 YFSETQ. CDR3 bases: TGCGCCAGCAGCCTCATGACAGATACGCAGTATTTT. Translated: CASSLMTDTQYF.

This chain's CDR3 is CASSLPRRTEAFF. The CDR3 region has the DNA TGTGCCAGCAGCTTGCCCAGGAGAACTGAAGCTTTCTTT. J is TRBJ1-1 and V is TRBV5-4; D is unclear. CDR3 length equals 13 residues. Germline V lookup: CDR1 SGHNT, CDR2 YYREEE (reference sequence). With 1 base removed from V and 5 bases from J, the gap between germline ends came to 9 bases. The full variable domain, rest sourced from reference TRBV5-4 and TRBJ1-1, is ETGVTQSPTHLIKTRGQQVTLRCSSQSGHNTVSWYQQALGQGPQFIFQYYREEENGRGNFPPRFSGLQFPNYSSELNVNALELDDSALYLCASSLPRRTEAFFGQGTRLTVV.

The V and J genes are TRBV10-3 and TRBJ2-5; 7 bases map to TRBD1. The CDR3 spans 16 residues. Germline assignment: CDR1 ENHRY and CDR2 SYGVKD. Losses at the gene ends were 4 bases for V and 1 base for J; bases not matched to a gene: 9. The CDR3 loop reads CAISGGQPKLQETQYF. In DNA, the CDR3 is TGTGCCATCAGTGGGGGACAGCCAAAACTCCAAGAGACCCAGTACTTC.

The chain recombines TRBV6-5 with TRBJ2-2; TRBD2 agrees at 8 bases. Unmatched junction bases numbered 10, after V lost 3 bases and J lost 7 bases. CDR1 and CDR2 (germline): MNHEY, SVGAGI. The CDR3 totals 16 residues. The CDR3 reads CASSYRAGDRGGELFF. The DNA for the CDR3 is TGTGCCAGCAGTTATCGAGCGGGAGATCGTGGCGGGGAGCTGTTTTTT.

The gene calls are TRBV7-9 and TRBJ1-3; TRBD1 agrees at 7 bases. Germline CDR1 SEHNR, CDR2 FQNEAQ (reference sequence). J was trimmed by 6 bases and V by 1 base; bases with no gene match: 0. The CDR3 consists of 13 residues. CDR3 sequence reads: CASSLEGANTIYF. The CDR3 bases are TGTGCCAGCAGCTTAGAGGGGGCAAACACCATATATTTT. Looking up the rest from reference TRBV7-9 and TRBJ1-3 gives the full variable domain: DTGVSQNPRHKITKRGQNVTFRCDPISEHNRLYWYRQTLGQGPEFLTYFQNEAQLEKSRLLSDRFSAERPKGSFSTLEIQRTEQGDSAMYLCASSLEGANTIYFGEGSWLTVV.

The chain is built from TRBV6-4 and TRBJ2-3, with D uncertain. V was clipped by 2 bases and J by 3 bases, with 18 bases between them. The germline gives CDR1 MRHNA, CDR2 SNTAGT. The CDR3 sequence is 17 residues long. The CDR3: CASSDRATVRGTDTQYF. CDR3 DNA sequence: TGTGCCAGCAGTGACCGGGCCACCGTCCGTGGGACAGATACGCAGTATTTT.

This chain uses TRBV5-1 with TRBJ1-2; D is uncertain. The ends were cut back, 0 bases at V and 3 bases at J, with 9 bases in the middle. Germline CDR1 reads SGHRS; CDR2 reads YFSETQ. CDR3 length equals 14 residues. The CDR3 here is CASSLAGGYYGYTF. As DNA, the CDR3 is TGCGCCAGCAGCTTGGCAGGTGGATACTATGGCTACACCTTC.

The chain employs TRBV2 and TRBJ2-2; the D is unclear. The germline gives CDR1 SNHLY, CDR2 FYNNEI. This CDR3 is built from 11 residues. Trimming cost V 7 bases and J 5 bases, with 5 bases left between them. Here the CDR3 reads CASTPTGELFF. For the CDR3, the DNA is TGTGCCAGCACCCCGACCGGGGAGCTGTTTTTT.

The chain links TRBV5-8 to TRBJ1-2; D gene uncertain. The CDR3 has 13 amino acids. Germline V gene data show CDR1 as SGHTS and CDR2 as YDEGEE. V was clipped by 1 base and J by 3 bases, with 7 bases between them. CDR3 DNA: TGTGCCAGCAGCTTGTCGGACTACTATGGCTACACCTTC. It encodes CASSLSDYYGYTF. The variable domain in full, completed from reference TRBV5-8 and TRBJ1-2, reads EAGVTQSPTHLIKTRGQQATLRCSPISGHTSVYWYQQALGLGLQFLLWYDEGEERNRGNFPPRFSGRQFPNYSSELNVNALELEDSALYLCASSLSDYYGYTFGSGTRLTVV.

The rearrangement links TRBV14 to TRBJ2-5; D gene unclear. V lost 0 bases and J 2 bases, leaving 10 bases between the germline ends. Germline V lookup: CDR1 SGHDN, CDR2 FVKESK. The CDR3 extends over 15 amino acids. This chain's CDR3 is CASSQETPGQETQYF. CDR3 DNA sequence: TGTGCCAGCAGCCAAGAAACCCCGGGTCAAGAGACCCAGTACTTC.